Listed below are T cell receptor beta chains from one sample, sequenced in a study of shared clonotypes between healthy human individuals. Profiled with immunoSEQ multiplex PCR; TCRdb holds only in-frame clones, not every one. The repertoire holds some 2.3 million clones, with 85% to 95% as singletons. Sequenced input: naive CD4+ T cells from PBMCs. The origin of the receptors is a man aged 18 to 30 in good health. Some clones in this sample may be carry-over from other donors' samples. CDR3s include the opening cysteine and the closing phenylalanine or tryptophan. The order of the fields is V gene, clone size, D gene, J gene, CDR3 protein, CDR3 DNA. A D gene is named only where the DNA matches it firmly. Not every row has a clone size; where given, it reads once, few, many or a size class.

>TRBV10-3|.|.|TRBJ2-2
CAISESGGNTGELFF
TGTGCCATCAGTGAGTCGGGGGGAAACACCGGGGAGCTGTTTTTT
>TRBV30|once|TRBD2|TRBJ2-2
CAWSGTSGRVSTGELFF
TGTGCCTGGAGCGGGACTAGCGGGAGGGTTAGCACCGGGGAGCTGTTTTTT
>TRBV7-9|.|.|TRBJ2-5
CASSLRGAETQYF
TGTGCCAGCAGCTTGAGGGGGGCTGAGACCCAGTACTTC
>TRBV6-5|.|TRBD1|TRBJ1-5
CASRPGTGGGQPQHF
TGTGCCAGCAGACCCGGGACAGGGGGTGGTCAGCCCCAGCATTTT
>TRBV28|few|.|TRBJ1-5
CASSPYSNQPQHF
TGTGCCAGCAGCCCGTATAGCAATCAGCCCCAGCATTTT
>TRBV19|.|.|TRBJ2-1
CASSKSSGHSYNEQFF
TGTGCCAGTAGTAAATCATCGGGACACTCCTACAATGAGCAGTTCTTC
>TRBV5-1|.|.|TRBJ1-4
CASSLVPDEKLFF
TGCGCCAGCAGCTTGGTGCCAGATGAAAAACTGTTTTTT
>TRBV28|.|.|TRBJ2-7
CASSLEGYEQYF
TGTGCCAGCAGTTTAGAGGGTTACGAGCAGTACTTC
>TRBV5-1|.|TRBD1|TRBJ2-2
CASSFLQGANTGELFF
TGCGCCAGCAGCTTTTTGCAGGGGGCGAACACCGGGGAGCTGTTTTTT
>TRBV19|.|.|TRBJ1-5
CASSPGTARGNQPQHF
TGTGCCAGTAGTCCGGGGACGGCACGAGGCAATCAGCCCCAGCATTTT
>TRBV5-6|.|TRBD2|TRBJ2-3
CASSILAGTTDTQYF
TGTGCCAGCAGCATCCTAGCGGGGACCACAGATACGCAGTATTTT
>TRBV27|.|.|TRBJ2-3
CASSLVGHRQYF
TGTGCCAGCAGTTTGGTGGGGCATCGCCAATATTTT
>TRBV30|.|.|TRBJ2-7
CAWSVLITATSYEQYF
TGTGCCTGGAGTGTTTTGATCACGGCCACCTCCTACGAGCAGTACTTC
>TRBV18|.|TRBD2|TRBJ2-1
CASSPQAGESNEQFF
TGTGCCAGCTCACCTCAAGCGGGAGAAAGCAATGAGCAGTTCTTC
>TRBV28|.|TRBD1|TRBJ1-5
CASSSGQINQPQHF
TGTGCCAGCAGTTCGGGACAGATCAATCAGCCCCAGCATTTT
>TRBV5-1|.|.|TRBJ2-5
CASSLGGPGETQYF
TGCGCCAGCAGCCTCGGAGGGCCGGGAGAGACCCAGTACTTC
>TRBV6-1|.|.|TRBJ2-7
CASPQDGVYEQYF
TGTGCCAGTCCTCAGGATGGAGTTTACGAGCAGTACTTC
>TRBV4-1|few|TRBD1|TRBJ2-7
CASSQFRTGTGYYEQYF
TGCGCCAGCAGCCAATTCCGGACCGGGACAGGGTACTACGAGCAGTACTTC
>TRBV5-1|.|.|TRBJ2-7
CASSPMKPGIYEQYF
TGCGCCAGCAGCCCGATGAAACCGGGAATCTACGAGCAGTACTTC
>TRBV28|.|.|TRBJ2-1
CASSGPGKGDEQFF
TGTGCCAGTTCGGGCCCTGGGAAAGGCGATGAGCAGTTCTTC
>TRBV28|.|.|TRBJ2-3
CASRLVQGGDTQYF
TGTGCCAGCAGACTAGTGCAGGGAGGAGATACGCAGTATTTT
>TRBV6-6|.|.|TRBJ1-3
CASNLLGLNSGNTIYF
TGTGCCAGCAACCTCCTGGGACTTAACTCTGGAAACACCATATATTTT
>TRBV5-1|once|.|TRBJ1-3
CATQKLPGRSSGNTIYF
TGCGCCACCCAGAAACTACCGGGACGGAGCTCTGGAAACACCATATATTTT
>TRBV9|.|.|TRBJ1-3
CASSVARGNTIYF
TGTGCCAGCAGCGTAGCCAGAGGAAACACCATATATTTT
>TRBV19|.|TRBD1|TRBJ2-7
CATRKGGQGTYEQYF
TGTGCCACCCGTAAGGGAGGACAGGGTACCTACGAGCAGTACTTC
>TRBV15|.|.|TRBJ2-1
CATSRQTGLGQFF
TGTGCCACCAGCAGACAAACGGGGTTAGGGCAGTTCTTC
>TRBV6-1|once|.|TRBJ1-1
CASSGTATTEAFF
TGTGCCAGCAGTGGGACAGCGACGACTGAAGCTTTCTTT
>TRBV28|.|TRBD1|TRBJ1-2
CASSPGQGYSYTF
TGTGCCAGCAGCCCGGGACAGGGGTATAGCTACACCTTC
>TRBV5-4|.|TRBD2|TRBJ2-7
CASSRGLAGGLEQYF
TGTGCCAGCAGCCGGGGACTAGCGGGAGGGCTCGAGCAGTACTTC
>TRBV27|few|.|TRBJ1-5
CASSLRQNQPQHF
TGTGCCAGCAGTCTCAGACAGAATCAGCCCCAGCATTTT
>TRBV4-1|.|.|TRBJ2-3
CASSQAGRDTDTQYF
TGCGCCAGCAGCCAAGCTGGCAGGGATACAGATACGCAGTATTTT
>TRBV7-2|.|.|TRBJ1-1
CASSTASPTVSEAFF
TGTGCCAGCAGCACGGCATCACCGACAGTTAGTGAAGCTTTCTTT
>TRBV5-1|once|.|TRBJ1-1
CASTLEGGNTEAFF
TGCGCCAGCACGCTAGAGGGGGGGAACACTGAAGCTTTCTTT
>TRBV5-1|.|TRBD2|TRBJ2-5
CASSPRTSGETQYF
TGCGCCAGCAGCCCTCGGACTAGCGGGGAGACCCAGTACTTC
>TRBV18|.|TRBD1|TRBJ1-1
CASSPQTGHGTEAFF
TGTGCCAGCTCACCCCAGACAGGGCATGGCACTGAAGCTTTCTTT
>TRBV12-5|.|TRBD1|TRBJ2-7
CATGTGAGEQYF
TGTGCAACCGGGACAGGGGCCGGCGAGCAGTACTTC
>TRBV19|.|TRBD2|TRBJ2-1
CASSITGLAGAVQFF
TGTGCCAGTAGTATTACAGGACTAGCGGGCGCTGTGCAGTTCTTC
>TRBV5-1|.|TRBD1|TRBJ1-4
CASTGQGASNEKLFF
TGCGCCAGCACCGGACAGGGGGCCTCTAATGAAAAACTGTTTTTT
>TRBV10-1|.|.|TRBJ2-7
CANILGTGVREQYF
TGCGCCAATATTCTCGGGACGGGAGTCCGCGAGCAGTACTTC
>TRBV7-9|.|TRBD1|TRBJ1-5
CASSEGDRGIRNQPQHF
TGTGCCAGCAGCGAGGGGGACAGGGGGATTCGCAATCAGCCCCAGCATTTT
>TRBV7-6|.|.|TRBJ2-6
CASSLDWDSGANVLTF
TGTGCCAGCAGCTTGGACTGGGACTCTGGGGCCAACGTCCTGACTTTC
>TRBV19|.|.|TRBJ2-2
CASSMRRTGELFF
TGTGCCAGTAGTATGCGGCGCACCGGGGAGCTGTTTTTT
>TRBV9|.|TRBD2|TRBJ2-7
CASSVGLAGGKSSYEQYF
TGTGCCAGCAGCGTAGGACTAGCGGGGGGAAAGAGCTCCTACGAGCAGTACTTC
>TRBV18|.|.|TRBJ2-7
CASSPLQGKGEQYF
TGTGCCAGCTCACCGTTACAGGGCAAGGGCGAGCAGTACTTC
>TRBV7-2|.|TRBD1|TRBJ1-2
CASSNDRAHGYTF
TGTGCCAGCAGCAATGACAGGGCCCATGGCTACACCTTC